The 26 T cell receptor beta chains given below trace back to one sample, sequenced in a study of blood T cells in healthy people across ages. Together with a sample-barcoded 5' primer, a J-beta primer mix was included in a second PCR lasting roughly 6 to 12 cycles. Via MiXCR, TCRdb re-called the 5' RACE reads, giving one row per CDR3 protein. This table holds 980,000 or so distinct CDR3 sequences, around 48% found once. Specimen: blood. These receptors originate from a young man in good health.

The chain couples TRBV6-2 or TRBV6-3 to TRBJ2-4; no definite D call. Trimming left V 5 bases short and J 2 bases short, with 13 bases between. The CDR3 spans 15 residues. Germline CDR1 reads MNHEY; CDR2 reads SVGEGT. The CDR3 is CASSPDSITKNIQYF. CDR3 sequence (DNA): TGTGCCAGCAGTCCAGATTCGATCACCAAAAACATTCAGTACTTC.

This rearrangement joins TRBV27 to TRBJ1-6; D not resolved. Trimming left V 11 bases short and J 4 bases short, with 9 bases between. The CDR3 spans 12 residues. CDR1 is MNHEY, CDR2 SMNVEV, per germline (reference sequence). CDR3 region: CASKDYNSPLHF. For the CDR3, the DNA is TGTGCCTCCAAGGATTATAATTCACCCCTCCACTTT.

This sequence joins TRBV29-1 and TRBJ2-1; 8 nucleotides match TRBD1. Germline-derived CDR1 and CDR2 are SQVTM and ANQGSEA. V gave up 8 bases and J gave up 4 bases; unmatched junction bases: 10. The CDR3 sequence is 14 residues long. The CDR3 DNA reads as TGCAGCCTTCGGACGCAGGGGGCTTACAATGAGCAGTTCTTC. Its protein product is CSLRTQGAYNEQFF.

This clonotype was counted ten times or more. The chain carries TRBV7-9 and TRBJ2-7, with D perhaps TRBD1 (6 bases). The CDR3 has 13 amino acids. Germline CDR1 reads SEHNR; CDR2 reads FQNEAQ (reference sequence). The V gene lost 5 bases and the J gene lost 2 bases, with 10 bases spanning the gap. The CDR3 loop reads CASSVGQTYEQYF. The CDR3 bases are TGTGCCAGCAGCGTAGGACAGACCTACGAGCAGTACTTC. Combining the CDR3 with reference TRBV7-9 and TRBJ2-7 gives the whole variable domain DTGVSQNPRHKITKRGQNVTFRCDPISEHNRLYWYRQTLGQGPEFLTYFQNEAQLEKSRLLSDRFSAERPKGSFSTLEIQRTEQGDSAMYLCASSVGQTYEQYFGPGTRLTVT.

The chain employs TRBV5-1 and TRBJ1-4, with unresolved D. CDR1 SGHRS and CDR2 YFSETQ come from the germline V gene. The CDR3 totals 16 residues. The V end lost 4 bases, the J end lost 2 bases, and 15 bases lay between the germline ends. The CDR3 spells CASSPGVSGTNEKLFF. CDR3 bases: TGCGCCAGCAGCCCCGGGGTCTCCGGGACTAATGAAAAACTGTTTTTT.

This clonotype was recorded at least ten times. Here the CDR3 DNA reads TGTGCCAGCGCCCACAGTCTCAATGAAAAACTGTTTTTT. This codes for CASAHSLNEKLFF. The rearrangement joins TRBV6-1 to TRBJ1-4; D is uncertain. The length of the CDR3 is 13 residues. V lost 8 bases and J lost 5, with 12 bases in between. Per the germline V gene, CDR1 is MNHNS and CDR2 is SASEGT.

The genes are TRBV10-3 and TRBJ2-1, with D unclear. Germline values: CDR1 ENHRY, CDR2 SYGVKD. V dropped 6 bases and J dropped 0 bases, with 15 bases sitting between them. CDR3 length equals 16 residues. The CDR3 reads CAIRGKGPSSYNEQFF. The CDR3 bases are TGTGCCATCAGAGGCAAGGGCCCGAGCTCCTACAATGAGCAGTTCTTC.

This clonotype was detected only a few times. This chain links TRBV20-1 with TRBJ1-4, with 7 bases fitting TRBD1. V trimming: 5 bases; J trimming: 8 bases; junction bases outside the gene matches: 5. Per the germline V gene, CDR1 is DFQATT and CDR2 is SNEGSKA (reference sequence). There are 12 residues in the CDR3. The CDR3 DNA is TGCAGTGCTCCGACAGGGATGGAAAAACTGTTTTTT. Translating it yields CSAPTGMEKLFF.

The J gene is TRBJ2-7, the V gene TRBV24-1; unclear D gene. V dropped 2 bases and J dropped 5 bases, with 0 bases sitting between them. Germline CDR1 is KGHDR and CDR2 is SFDVKD. This CDR3 comprises 10 residues. CDR3 bases: TGTGCCACCAGTGATTACGAGCAGTACTTC. Protein sequence: CATSDYEQYF.

This clonotype has just a few counts. This chain joins TRBV7-9 and TRBJ2-7, with 10 bases lining up with TRBD1. The V segment lost 3 bases and the J segment 4 bases; nucleotides outside the gene matches: 12. CDR1 and CDR2 (germline): SEHNR, FQNEAQ (reference sequence). The CDR3 runs 17 residues. The CDR3: CASSLFPRDRGDYEQYF. Here the CDR3 DNA reads TGTGCCAGCAGCTTGTTTCCCCGGGACAGGGGAGATTACGAGCAGTACTTC.

This clonotype was detected only a few times. J is TRBJ1-1 and V is TRBV20-1; 8 nucleotides line up with TRBD1. Germline lookup yields CDR1 DFQATT and CDR2 SNEGSKA (reference sequence). V shed 5 bases and J 5 bases; nucleotides not matched to a gene: 7. The CDR3 is 13 amino acids. The DNA of the CDR3 is TGCAGTGCTCTCGGACAGGGAGGAACTGAAGCTTTCTTT. It translates to CSALGQGGTEAFF.

The chain uses TRBV24-1 and TRBJ2-6; D call uncertain. The CDR3 contains 15 residues. V dropped 4 bases and J dropped 2 bases, with 8 bases sitting between them. From germline, CDR1 is KGHDR and CDR2 SFDVKD. Here the CDR3 DNA reads TGTGCCACCAGTGACCGGGTGACTGGGGCCAACGTCCTGACTTTC. Residues: CATSDRVTGANVLTF.

This chain uses TRBV2 with TRBJ1-5, with a tentative D call TRBD1 (6 bases). Germline CDR1 is SNHLY and CDR2 is FYNNEI. The CDR3 totals 15 residues. V was shortened by 4 bases and J by 0 bases, with 10 bases between the two germline ends. CDR3 region: CASSAGTYSNQPQHF. The CDR3 DNA reads as TGTGCCAGCAGTGCTGGGACATATAGCAATCAGCCCCAGCATTTT.

The CDR3 region is CASSPGLAGGGEQFF. In DNA, the CDR3 is TGTGCCAGCAGCCCTGGACTAGCGGGGGGAGGAGAGCAGTTCTTC. The chain couples TRBV7-8 to TRBJ2-1; 14 bases line up with TRBD2. Germline assignment: CDR1 SGHVS and CDR2 FQNEAQ. J gave up 10 bases and V 5 bases, and 7 bases lay outside the gene matches. The CDR3 contains 15 residues.

This chain joins TRBV30 and TRBJ2-6; D is unresolved. The germline gives CDR1 GTSNPN, CDR2 SVGIG (reference sequence). The ends were cut back, 0 bases at V and 2 bases at J, with 5 bases in the middle. This CDR3 region has 14 residues. DNA for the CDR3: TGTGCCTGGAGTGTAGGCACTGGGGCCAACGTCCTGACTTTC. Its translation is CAWSVGTGANVLTF.

This sequence joins TRBV27 and TRBJ2-6; D might be TRBD1 (5 bases). The germline V gene encodes CDR1 MNHEY and CDR2 SMNVEV (reference sequence). The CDR3 totals 17 residues. V lost 9 bases to trimming and J lost 1 base, with 19 bases between them. CDR3 protein: CASSIWAPGSGANVLTF. The CDR3 nucleotides read TGTGCCAGTAGTATATGGGCCCCAGGGTCTGGGGCCAACGTCCTGACTTTC.

The V and J genes are TRBV5-1 and TRBJ2-7; no clear D gene. In germline, CDR1 is SGHRS, CDR2 YFSETQ. The CDR3 has 12 residues. Between the trimmed V and J ends, which lost 2 bases and 6 bases, there was a span of 9 bases. CDR3 coding DNA: TGCGCCAGCAGCTTTGCGTTTCGCGAGCAGTACTTC. This gives the protein CASSFAFREQYF.

This chain uses TRBV28 with TRBJ1-2; D is unresolved. This CDR3 contains 13 residues. Per germline, CDR1 MDHEN and CDR2 SYDVKM. V was shortened by 7 bases and J by 1 base, with 10 bases between the two germline ends. CDR3 residues: CASMEPINYGYTF. The CDR3 DNA is TGTGCCAGCATGGAGCCAATTAACTATGGCTACACCTTC.

The genes are TRBV7-9 and TRBJ2-3, with 9 bases aligning to TRBD2. Germline V gene data show CDR1 as SEHNR and CDR2 as FQNEAQ (reference sequence). V lost 4 bases and J lost 4; bases outside the gene matches: 12. There are 17 residues in the CDR3. This CDR3 reads CASSSILPSGVADTQYF. CDR3 nucleotide sequence: TGTGCCAGCAGCTCCATCCTGCCTAGCGGGGTGGCAGATACGCAGTATTTT. Variable domain in full (rest from reference TRBV7-9 and TRBJ2-3): DTGVSQNPRHKITKRGQNVTFRCDPISEHNRLYWYRQTLGQGPEFLTYFQNEAQLEKSRLLSDRFSAERPKGSFSTLEIQRTEQGDSAMYLCASSSILPSGVADTQYFGPGTRLTVL.

The V and J genes are TRBV13 and TRBJ2-7; 12 bases agree with TRBD2. This CDR3 contains 15 residues. CDR1 is PRHDT, CDR2 FYEKMQ, per germline (reference sequence). The V segment lost 3 bases and the J segment 2 bases; nucleotides outside the gene matches: 2. CDR3 nucleotide sequence: TGTGCCAGCAGCTTCCCTAGCGGGGGGGCCTACGAGCAGTACTTC. Translating gives CASSFPSGGAYEQYF.

This clonotype was picked up a small number of times. The gene calls are TRBV4-1 and TRBJ2-3; 8 nucleotides align to TRBD2. The CDR3 is made up of 16 amino acids. The V gene's germline CDR1 is MGHRA and CDR2 YSYEKL. Trimming cost V 4 bases and J 0 bases; bases outside gene matches: 6. The CDR3 DNA reads TGCGCCAGCAGCCGCGTAGCGGGGATAAGCACAGATACGCAGTATTTT. Protein: CASSRVAGISTDTQYF.

This chain uses TRBV20-1 with TRBJ2-5; TRBD2 matches 11 bases. This CDR3 contains 14 residues. Per germline, CDR1 DFQATT and CDR2 SNEGSKA (reference sequence). J was trimmed by 5 bases and V by 0 bases; bases with no gene match: 2. In DNA form, the CDR3 reads TGCAGTGCTAGAGACCGGACTAGCGGGGAGACCCAGTACTTC. Translating it yields CSARDRTSGETQYF.

The J gene is TRBJ1-2, the V gene TRBV20-1; 7 positions match TRBD1. The CDR3 sequence is 12 residues long. Germline-derived CDR1 and CDR2 are DFQATT and SNEGSKA (reference sequence). Trimming at V came to 3 bases and at J to 8 bases, leaving 6 bases not matched to a gene. In nucleotides, the CDR3 is TGCAGTGCTAGTAGAGGGGGCGAGGGCTACACCTTC. It codes for CSASRGGEGYTF.

The chain's CDR3 is CASSRSRTSGQETQFF. Here the CDR3 DNA reads TGCGCCAGCAGCCGGTCACGGACTAGCGGGCAAGAGACCCAGTTCTTC. The J gene is TRBJ2-5, the V gene TRBV4-1; 11 nucleotides agree with TRBD2. The end of the DNA is better explained by TRBJ2-1, so the J call may be wrong. There are 16 residues in the CDR3. CDR1 MGHRA and CDR2 YSYEKL come from the germline V gene.

The V and J genes are TRBV7-9 and TRBJ1-4, with 9 bases identical to TRBD1. Germline values: CDR1 SEHNR, CDR2 FQNEAQ (reference sequence). V gave up 0 bases and J gave up 8 bases; unmatched junction bases: 4. The length of the CDR3 is 15 residues. CDR3 nucleotide sequence: TGTGCCAGCAGCTTAGCGACAGGGGGAGGCGAAAAACTGTTTTTT. Translation: CASSLATGGGEKLFF.

This clonotype has just a few counts. V gene TRBV3-1 combines with J gene TRBJ2-1; TRBD2 matches 9 bases. This CDR3 region has 15 residues. Germline CDR1 reads LGHDT; CDR2 reads YNNKEL (reference sequence). The V and J ends lost 2 bases and 8 bases, in that order; junction bases with no gene match: 7. The CDR3 region is CASSQQSGGLDEQFF. CDR3 bases: TGTGCCAGCAGCCAACAGAGCGGGGGGTTGGATGAGCAGTTCTTC.